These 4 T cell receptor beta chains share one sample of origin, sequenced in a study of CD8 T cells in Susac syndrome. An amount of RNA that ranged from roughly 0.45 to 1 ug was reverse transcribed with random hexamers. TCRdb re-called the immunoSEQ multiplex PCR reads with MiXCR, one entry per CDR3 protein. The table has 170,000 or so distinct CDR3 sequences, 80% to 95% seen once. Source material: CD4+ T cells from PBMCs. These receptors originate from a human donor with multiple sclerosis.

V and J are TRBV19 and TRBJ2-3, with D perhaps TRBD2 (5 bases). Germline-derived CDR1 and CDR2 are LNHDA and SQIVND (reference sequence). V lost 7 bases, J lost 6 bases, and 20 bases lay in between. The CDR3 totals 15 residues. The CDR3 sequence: CASTQDSLRADTQYF. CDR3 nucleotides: TGTGCCAGTACCCAGGACTCCCTTAGGGCCGATACGCAGTATTTT.

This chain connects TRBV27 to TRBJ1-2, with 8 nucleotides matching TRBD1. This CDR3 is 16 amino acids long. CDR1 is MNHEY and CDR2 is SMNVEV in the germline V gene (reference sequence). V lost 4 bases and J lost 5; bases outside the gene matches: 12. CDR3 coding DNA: TGTGCCAGCAGTTCTCTCCTCAGGGGGCTAGGGTATGGCTACACCTTC. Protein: CASSSLLRGLGYGYTF.

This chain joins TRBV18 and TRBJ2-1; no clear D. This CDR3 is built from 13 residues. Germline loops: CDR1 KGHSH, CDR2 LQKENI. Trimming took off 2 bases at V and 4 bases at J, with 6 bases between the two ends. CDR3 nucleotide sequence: TGTGCCAGCTCACCATCGGTTTACAATGAGCAGTTCTTC. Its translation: CASSPSVYNEQFF.

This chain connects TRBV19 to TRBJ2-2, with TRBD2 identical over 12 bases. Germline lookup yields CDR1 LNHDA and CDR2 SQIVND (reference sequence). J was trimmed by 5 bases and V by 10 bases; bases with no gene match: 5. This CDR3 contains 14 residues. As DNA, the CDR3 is TGTGCCACCAAGGGGACTAGCGGGACCGGGGAGCTGTTTTTT. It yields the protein CATKGTSGTGELFF.